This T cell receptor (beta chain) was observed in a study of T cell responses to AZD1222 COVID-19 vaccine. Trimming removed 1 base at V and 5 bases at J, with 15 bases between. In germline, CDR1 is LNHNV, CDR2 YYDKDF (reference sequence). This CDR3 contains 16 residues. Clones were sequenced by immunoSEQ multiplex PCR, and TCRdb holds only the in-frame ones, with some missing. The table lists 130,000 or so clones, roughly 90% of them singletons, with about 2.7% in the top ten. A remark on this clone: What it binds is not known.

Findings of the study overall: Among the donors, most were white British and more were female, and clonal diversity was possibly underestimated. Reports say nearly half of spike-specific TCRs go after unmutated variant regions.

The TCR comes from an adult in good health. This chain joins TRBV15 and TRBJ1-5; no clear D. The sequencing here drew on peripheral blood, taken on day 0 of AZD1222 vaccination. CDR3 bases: TGTGCCACCAGCAGAGGAAGAGAGTTGGACGATCAGCCCCAGCATTTT. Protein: CATSRGRELDDQPQHF.